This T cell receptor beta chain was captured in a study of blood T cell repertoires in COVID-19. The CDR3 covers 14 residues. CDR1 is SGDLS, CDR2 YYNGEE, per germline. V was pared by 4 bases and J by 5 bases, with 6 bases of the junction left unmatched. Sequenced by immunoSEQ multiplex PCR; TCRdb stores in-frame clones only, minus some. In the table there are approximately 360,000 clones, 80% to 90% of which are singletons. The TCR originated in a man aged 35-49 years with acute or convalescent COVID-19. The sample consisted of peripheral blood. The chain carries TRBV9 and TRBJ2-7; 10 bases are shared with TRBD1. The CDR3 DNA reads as TGTGCCAGCAGCTTGCGGACAGGGGGTGACGAGCAGTACTTC. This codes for CASSLRTGGDEQYF.